The 14 T cell receptor beta chains below come from one sample, sequenced in a study of T cell changes during pregnancy in multiple sclerosis. TCRdb keeps only in-frame clones here, not all; method: immunoSEQ multiplex PCR. The table shows around 70,000 clones, with about 90% occurring only once. This material consisted of peripheral blood, taken in the second trimester of pregnancy. The receptors here all came from a female donor with multiple sclerosis, enrolled in a pregnancy study.

The chain carries TRBV7-9 and TRBJ1-5; D uncertain. This CDR3 is 16 amino acids long. Trimming took off 5 bases at V and 2 bases at J, with 16 bases between the two ends. Germline V lookup: CDR1 SEHNR, CDR2 FQNEAQ (reference sequence). The CDR3 reads CASSLGNMRGNQPQHF. CDR3 nucleotides: TGTGCCAGCAGCCTAGGGAATATGAGGGGCAATCAGCCCCAGCATTTT. The whole variable domain, remainder taken from reference TRBV7-9 and TRBJ1-5, is DTGVSQNPRHKITKRGQNVTFRCDPISEHNRLYWYRQTLGQGPEFLTYFQNEAQLEKSRLLSDRFSAERPKGSFSTLEIQRTEQGDSAMYLCASSLGNMRGNQPQHFGDGTRLSIL.

The chain carries TRBV18 and TRBJ2-1; 8 nucleotides align to TRBD1. Germline values: CDR1 KGHSH, CDR2 LQKENI. This CDR3 has 15 amino acids. Losses at the gene ends were 0 bases for V and 7 bases for J; bases not matched to a gene: 5. CDR3 DNA sequence: TGTGCCAGCTCACCACCCGGACAGGGCGATAATGAGCAGTTCTTC. This translates into CASSPPGQGDNEQFF. Using reference TRBV18 and TRBJ2-1 for the parts outside the CDR3, the full variable domain is NAGVMQNPRHLVRRRGQEARLRCSPMKGHSHVYWYRQLPEEGLKFMVYLQKENIIDESGMPKERFSAEFPKEGPSILRIQQVVRGDSAAYFCASSPPGQGDNEQFFGPGTRLTVL.

The rearrangement links TRBV6-5 to TRBJ1-6; TRBD1 is a possible D gene (5 bases). The V gene lost 0 bases and the J gene lost 7 bases, with 10 bases spanning the gap. This CDR3 comprises 15 residues. Germline-derived CDR1 and CDR2 are MNHEY and SVGAGI. The CDR3 loop is CASSYSGEENSPLHF. Written as DNA, the CDR3 is TGTGCCAGCAGTTACTCAGGGGAAGAGAATTCACCCCTCCACTTT.

This rearrangement joins TRBV9 to TRBJ1-6, with TRBD1 as a possible D gene (6 bases). The V gene's germline CDR1 is SGDLS and CDR2 YYNGEE. V lost 4 bases to trimming and J lost 6 bases, with 14 bases between them. The length of the CDR3 is 15 residues. The DNA of the CDR3 is TGTGCCAGCAGCTCCAGAGGGACACTTAATTCACCCCTCCACTTT. Its translation is CASSSRGTLNSPLHF.

The rearrangement joins TRBV5-6 to TRBJ2-7; 7 positions agree with TRBD2. Trimming at V came to 5 bases and at J to 5 bases, leaving 13 bases not matched to a gene. CDR1 and CDR2 (germline): SGHDT, YYEEEE. The CDR3 loop spans 15 amino acids. CDR3 nucleotide sequence: TGTGCCAGCAGTTCTTTAACGGGGGGTCGTAACGAGCAGTACTTC. It is translated as CASSSLTGGRNEQYF.

This rearrangement joins TRBV6-1 to TRBJ1-4; 9 bases are a match to TRBD1. With 6 bases clipped from V and 6 bases from J, the junction kept 8 bases outside the gene matches. This CDR3 is built from 15 residues. The germline CDR1 and CDR2 sequences are MNHNS and SASEGT. CDR3 coding DNA: TGTGCCAGCAGCACGGGACAGGGAGGGCATGAAAAACTGTTTTTT. This codes for CASSTGQGGHEKLFF.

CDR3 nucleotide sequence: TGTGCCAGCAGTTACTCGGGGCAAACTAATGAAAAACTGTTTTTT. It encodes CASSYSGQTNEKLFF. The chain carries TRBV6-5 and TRBJ1-4; a possible D gene is TRBD1 (5 bases). This CDR3 contains 15 residues. Between the trimmed V and J ends, which lost 0 bases and 1 base, there was a span of 6 bases. CDR1 MNHEY and CDR2 SVGAGI come from the germline V gene.

The V call is TRBV18, the J call TRBJ1-4; D not resolved. V was clipped by 3 bases and J by 0 bases, with 8 bases between them. Germline V gene sequence: CDR1 KGHSH, CDR2 LQKENI. The CDR3 loop spans 15 amino acids. The CDR3 DNA reads TGTGCCAGCTCACCGGTAGGAGCAACTAATGAAAAACTGTTTTTT. It codes for CASSPVGATNEKLFF. The complete variable domain, with remaining parts taken from reference TRBV18 and TRBJ1-4, reads NAGVMQNPRHLVRRRGQEARLRCSPMKGHSHVYWYRQLPEEGLKFMVYLQKENIIDESGMPKERFSAEFPKEGPSILRIQQVVRGDSAAYFCASSPVGATNEKLFFGSGTQLSVL.

The CDR3 is CASSLLHSLLDTQYF. In nucleotides, the CDR3 is TGTGCCAGCAGCCTCCTGCACAGCCTCCTAGATACGCAGTATTTT. This chain links TRBV2 with TRBJ2-3, with D uncertain. CDR3 size: 15 residues. Germline V gene sequence: CDR1 SNHLY, CDR2 FYNNEI. V lost 6 bases, J lost 5 bases, and 18 bases lay in between.

The chain couples TRBV29-1 to TRBJ2-7; TRBD2 might be the D (5 bases). The CDR3 extends over 11 amino acids. CDR1 is SQVTM, CDR2 ANQGSEA, per germline. V was clipped by 4 bases and J by 1 base, with 5 bases between them. This chain's CDR3 is CSVGGSYEQYF. The CDR3 coding sequence is TGCAGCGTTGGCGGGTCCTACGAGCAGTACTTC.

J is TRBJ2-5 and V is TRBV21-1; TRBD2 is the table's D call, not checked against the DNA. TRBV21-1 counts as a pseudogene. The CDR3 is 18 residues long. CDR3 region: CASSNFWNAGGFKETQYF. CDR3 DNA sequence: TGTGCCAGCAGCAATTTTTGGAACGCGGGGGGTTTTAAAGAGACCCAGTACTTC.

DNA of the CDR3: TGTGCCAGCAGCCCCAGCGGGAAACGCACTGAAGCTTTCTTT. Encoded protein: CASSPSGKRTEAFF. The V and J genes are TRBV7-8 and TRBJ1-1; D not resolved. The germline V and J ends were trimmed by 5 bases and 4 bases, with 14 bases remaining between them. This CDR3 region has 14 residues. CDR1 SGHVS and CDR2 FQNEAQ come from the germline V gene.

This chain links TRBV30 with TRBJ1-1, with a possible D match to TRBD1 (6 bases). CDR1 GTSNPN and CDR2 SVGIG come from the germline V gene (reference sequence). Trimming left V 5 bases short and J 4 bases short, with 17 bases between. This CDR3 is 14 amino acids long. CDR3 DNA sequence: TGTGCCTGGGGCCCACAGGGTGGCAGCACTGAAGCTTTCTTT. Its translation is CAWGPQGGSTEAFF.

The V call is TRBV29-1, the J call TRBJ2-5; D gene unclear. The CDR3 covers 12 residues. Germline CDR1 is SQVTM and CDR2 is ANQGSEA. Trimming took 3 bases from V and 7 from J, leaving 12 bases between them. The CDR3 spells CSVEAVAWTQYF. The DNA for the CDR3 is TGCAGCGTTGAGGCCGTAGCATGGACCCAGTACTTC. Full variable domain (remainder filled in from reference TRBV29-1 and TRBJ2-5): SAVISQKPSRDICQRGTSLTIQCQVDSQVTMMFWYRQQPGQSLTLIATANQGSEATYESGFVIDKFPISRPNLTFSTLTVSNMSPEDSSIYLCSVEAVAWTQYFGPGTRLLVL.